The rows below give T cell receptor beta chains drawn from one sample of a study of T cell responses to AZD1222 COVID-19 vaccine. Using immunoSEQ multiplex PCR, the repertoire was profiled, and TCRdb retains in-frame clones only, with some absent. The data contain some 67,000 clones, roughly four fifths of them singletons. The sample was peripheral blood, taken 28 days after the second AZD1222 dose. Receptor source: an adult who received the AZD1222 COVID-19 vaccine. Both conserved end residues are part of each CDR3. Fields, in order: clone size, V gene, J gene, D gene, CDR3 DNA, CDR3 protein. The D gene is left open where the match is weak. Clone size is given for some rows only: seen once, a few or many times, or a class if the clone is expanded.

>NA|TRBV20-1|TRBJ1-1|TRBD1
TGCAGTGCTGACAGGGTTGAAGCTTTCTTT
CSADRVEAFF
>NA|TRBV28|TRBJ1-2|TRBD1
TGTGCCAGCAGGGGGACAGGGACCTATGGCTACACCTTC
CASRGTGTYGYTF
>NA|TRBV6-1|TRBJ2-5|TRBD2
TGTGCCAGCAGTGAACCGTGGACTAGCGGAGAGACCCAGTACTTC
CASSEPWTSGETQYF
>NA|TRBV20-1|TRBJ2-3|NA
TGCAGTGCTAGTAGACGCGGCATGGGTACGCAGTATTTT
CSASRRGMGTQYF
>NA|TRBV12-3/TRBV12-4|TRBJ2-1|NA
TGTGCCAGCAGTTGGGGTTCCTACAATGAGCAGTTCTTC
CASSWGSYNEQFF
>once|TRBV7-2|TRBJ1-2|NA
TGTGCCAGCAGTATTCAGGGGTATGGCTACACCTTC
CASSIQGYGYTF
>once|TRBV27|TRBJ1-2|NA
TGTGCCAGCAGTTTCAAGGGAACTAACTATGGCTACACCTTC
CASSFKGTNYGYTF
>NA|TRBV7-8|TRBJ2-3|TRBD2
TGTGCCAGCAGCTCCGGGACTATCGCCATAGATACGCAGTATTTT
CASSSGTIAIDTQYF
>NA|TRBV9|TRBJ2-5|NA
TGTGCCAGCAGCGTAGTGGGTCAACTCTGGGAGACCCAGTACTTC
CASSVVGQLWETQYF
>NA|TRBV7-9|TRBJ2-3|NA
TGTGCCAGCAGCTTAGTGCAGTTTAACAGGGTAATTTTAAATACGCAGTATTTT
CASSLVQFNRVILNTQYF
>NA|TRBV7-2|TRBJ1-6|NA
TGTGCCAGCAGCTTATTAGGGGTTGATTCACCCCTCCACTTT
CASSLLGVDSPLHF
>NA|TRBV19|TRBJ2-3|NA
TGTGCCAGTAGTACCCCGCAGGGGGGGCCGGGAGATACGCAGTATTTT
CASSTPQGGPGDTQYF
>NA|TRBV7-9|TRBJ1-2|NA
TGTGCCAGCAGTCAAGGGCCCCAGGGTAACTATGGCTACACCTTC
CASSQGPQGNYGYTF
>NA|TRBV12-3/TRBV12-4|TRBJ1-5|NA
TGTGCCAGCAGTGTTTATAGCAATCAGCCCCAGCATTTT
CASSVYSNQPQHF
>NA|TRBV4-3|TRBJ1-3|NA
TGCGCCAGCAGCCAAGATGGGGGAAGTGGAAACACCATATATTTT
CASSQDGGSGNTIYF
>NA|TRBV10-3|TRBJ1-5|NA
TGTGCCATCGCCGATCGAGAGTATCAGCCCCAGCATTTT
CAIADREYQPQHF
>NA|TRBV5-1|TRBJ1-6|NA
TGCGCCAGCAGCTTGCTAGGGGAGGTTACTTCACCCCTCCACTTT
CASSLLGEVTSPLHF
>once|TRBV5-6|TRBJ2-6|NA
TGTGCCAGCAGCTTGGGGCCCACTGGGGCCAACGTCCTGACTTTC
CASSLGPTGANVLTF
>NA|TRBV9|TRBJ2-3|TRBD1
TGTGCCAGCAGCGTAGACCAGGGGGACACAGATACGCAGTATTTT
CASSVDQGDTDTQYF
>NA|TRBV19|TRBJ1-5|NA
TGTGCCAGTAGTATAGTAATGAGCGACGGTCATCAGCCCCAGCATTTT
CASSIVMSDGHQPQHF
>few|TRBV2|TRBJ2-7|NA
TGTGCCAGCAGGGGGGCATTATCCTACGAGCAGTACTTC
CASRGALSYEQYF
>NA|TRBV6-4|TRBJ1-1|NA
TGTGCCAGCAGGGAAGAGGGGGGTTTCGGTCGCGCTTTCTTT
CASREEGGFGRAFF
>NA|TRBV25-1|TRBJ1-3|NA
TGTGCCAGCAGAACGGGGATGAACACCATATATTTT
CASRTGMNTIYF
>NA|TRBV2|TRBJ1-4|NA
TGTGCCAGCAGTGAACTCATTCGTAATGAAAAACTGTTTTTT
CASSELIRNEKLFF
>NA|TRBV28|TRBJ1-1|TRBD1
TGTGCCAGCAGTTTGGGACAGGGGAACACTGAAGCTTTCTTT
CASSLGQGNTEAFF
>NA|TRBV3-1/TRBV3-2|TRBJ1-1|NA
TGTGCCAGCAGCCCACGTACAGGGTTGAACACTGAAGCTTTCTTT
CASSPRTGLNTEAFF
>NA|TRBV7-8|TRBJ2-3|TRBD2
TGTGCCAGCAGCTTACCCAGCGGGGTTAGCACAGATACGCAGTATTTT
CASSLPSGVSTDTQYF
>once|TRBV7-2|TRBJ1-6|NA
TGTGCCAGCAGCTTATACAGGCCAAGCTCCTATAATTCACCCCTCCACTTT
CASSLYRPSSYNSPLHF
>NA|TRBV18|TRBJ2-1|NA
TGTGCCAGCTCACTGGGTATCCTATCCTACAATGAGCAGTTCTTC
CASSLGILSYNEQFF
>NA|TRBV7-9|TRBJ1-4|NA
TGTGCCAGCAGCTTCCAGGGTGGTGAAAAACTGTTTTTT
CASSFQGGEKLFF
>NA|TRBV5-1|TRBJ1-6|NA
TGCGCCAGCACCCCTGGCCTTAATTCACCCCTCCACTTT
CASTPGLNSPLHF
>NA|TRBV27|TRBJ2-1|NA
TGTGCCAGCAGTGAAGGGACCCACAATGAGCAGTTCTTC
CASSEGTHNEQFF
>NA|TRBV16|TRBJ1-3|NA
TGTGCCAGCAGCCTTTCGATCTTCGCTGGAAACACCATATATTTT
CASSLSIFAGNTIYF
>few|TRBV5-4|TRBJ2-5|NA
TGTGCCAGCAGCCCCCGTCTGGAGGAGACCCAGTACTTC
CASSPRLEETQYF
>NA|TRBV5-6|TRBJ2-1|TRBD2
TGTGCCAGCAGCTTGTTCCTAGCGGGGGGTCCTTACAATGAGCAGTTCTTC
CASSLFLAGGPYNEQFF
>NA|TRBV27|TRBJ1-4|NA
TGTGCCAGCGCTGCACGAGGAAATGAAAAACTGTTTTTT
CASAARGNEKLFF
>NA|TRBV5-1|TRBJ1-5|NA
TGCGCCAGCAGCTTGGTGGACAATCAGCCCCAGCATTTT
CASSLVDNQPQHF
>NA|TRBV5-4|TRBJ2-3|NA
TGTGCCAGCAGCTTTTGGGATACGCAGTATTTT
CASSFWDTQYF
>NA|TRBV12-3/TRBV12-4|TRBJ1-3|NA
TGTGCCACCCAGGATTTTGGAAACACCATATATTTT
CATQDFGNTIYF
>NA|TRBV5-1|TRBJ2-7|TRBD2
TGCGCCAGCAGCTTGGAACTAGCGGGGGTTGAGCAGTACTTC
CASSLELAGVEQYF
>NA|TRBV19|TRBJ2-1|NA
TGTGCCAGTAGTCATAGCGGTACGAGCCCCAATGAGCAGTTCTTC
CASSHSGTSPNEQFF
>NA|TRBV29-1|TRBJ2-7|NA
TGCAGCGTTGAAGGTCAGGGTACCTACGAGCAGTACTTC
CSVEGQGTYEQYF
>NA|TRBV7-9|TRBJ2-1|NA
TGTGCCAGCAATCCTCCTCACTGGGGTAAGCAGTTCTTC
CASNPPHWGKQFF
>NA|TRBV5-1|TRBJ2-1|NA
TGCGCCAGCAGCTTGAGAGGGGTGGATGAGCAGTTCTTC
CASSLRGVDEQFF
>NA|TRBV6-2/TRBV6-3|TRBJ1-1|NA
TGTGCCAGCAGTTACTCCAGGGTGAACACTGAAGCTTTCTTT
CASSYSRVNTEAFF
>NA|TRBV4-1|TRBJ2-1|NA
TGCGCCAGCAGGGTTACTGCGGGGGCGTTCTCCTACAATGAGCAGTTCTTC
CASRVTAGAFSYNEQFF
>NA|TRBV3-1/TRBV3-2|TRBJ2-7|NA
TGTGCCAGCACTCCACACGACACCTACGAGCAGTACTTC
CASTPHDTYEQYF
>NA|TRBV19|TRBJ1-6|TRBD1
TGTGCCAGTAGTATGCAGGGGGATTCACCCCTCCACTTT
CASSMQGDSPLHF